One and the same sample provided the 16 T cell receptor beta chains below, sequenced in a study of cytomegalovirus exposure and HLA in healthy donors. A multiplex PCR was run with 60 Vbeta primers and 13 Jbeta primers. Assay used: immunoSEQ multiplex PCR; TCRdb lists only in-frame clones, some missing. The profile covers under 150,000 clones, with around four fifths appearing a single time and 5.5% to 6% taken by the ten largest. Sequencing was done on a sample of PBMCs. These TCRs come from a woman in her 40s in good health and CMV-seropositive.

The genes are TRBV18 and TRBJ1-2, with 8 positions matching TRBD1. The CDR3 extends over 15 amino acids. Looked up from germline, CDR1 is KGHSH and CDR2 is LQKENI. V lost 3 bases and J lost 4; bases outside the gene matches: 7. The CDR3 sequence: CASSPQDRAGYGYTF. The CDR3 DNA reads TGTGCCAGCTCACCTCAGGACAGGGCGGGCTATGGCTACACCTTC.

For this clone: The sample has other DNA sequences that encode this CDR3 too. The rearrangement links TRBV20-1 to TRBJ2-7, with a possible D match to TRBD1 (6 bases). CDR1 is DFQATT and CDR2 is SNEGSKA in the germline V gene (reference sequence). Between the trimmed V and J ends, which lost 6 bases and 6 bases, there was a span of 12 bases. This CDR3 spans 11 amino acids. CDR3 protein: CSASQGSEQYF. CDR3 coding DNA: TGCAGTGCGTCACAGGGAAGCGAGCAGTACTTC.

This clone was seen just once. The J gene is TRBJ2-7, the V gene TRBV5-5; TRBD1 matches at 8 bases. V shed 3 bases, J shed 7 bases, and the junction held 9 bases outside the gene matches. The germline CDR1 and CDR2 sequences are SGHKS and YYEKEE (reference sequence). This CDR3 spans 14 amino acids. The CDR3 nucleotides read TGTGCCAGCAGCTCGTGGCAGGGGGCTGGGGAGCAGTACTTC. This codes for CASSSWQGAGEQYF.

A remark on this clone: At the DNA level, this CDR3 is encoded by other sequences in the same sample as well. The chain has TRBV5-6 and TRBJ1-2; 8 bases fit TRBD1. Trimming took 4 bases from V and 4 from J; bases not matched to a gene: 3. Germline CDR1 reads SGHDT; CDR2 reads YYEEEE. CDR3 length: 13 residues. CDR3 region: CASSPGTGYGYTF. In DNA form, the CDR3 reads TGTGCCAGCAGCCCCGGGACAGGCTATGGCTACACCTTC. Supplemented by reference TRBV5-6 and TRBJ1-2, the full variable domain reads DAGVTQSPTHLIKTRGQQVTLRCSPKSGHDTVSWYQQALGQGPQFIFQYYEEEERQRGNFPDRFSGHQFPNYSSELNVNALLLGDSALYLCASSPGTGYGYTFGSGTRLTVV.

This clone has only one observation. The chain has TRBV15 and TRBJ2-7; D is perhaps TRBD2 (6 bases). The germline V and J ends were trimmed by 5 bases and 1 base, with 12 bases remaining between them. The CDR3 totals 14 residues. From germline, CDR1 is LNHNV and CDR2 YYDKDF (reference sequence). DNA for the CDR3: TGTGCCACCAGCCCCGGGGGAACGTCCTACGAGCAGTACTTC. Its protein product is CATSPGGTSYEQYF.

V and J are TRBV9 and TRBJ1-2; no clear D. The length of the CDR3 is 13 residues. The V and J ends lost 0 bases and 7 bases respectively, with 10 bases between them. Germline CDR1 is SGDLS and CDR2 is YYNGEE. The CDR3: CASSVAQQFGYTF. CDR3 DNA sequence: TGTGCCAGCAGCGTAGCTCAACAGTTTGGCTACACCTTC. Full variable domain (remainder filled in from reference TRBV9 and TRBJ1-2): DSGVTQTPKHLITATGQRVTLRCSPRSGDLSVYWYQQSLDQGLQFLIQYYNGEERAKGNILERFSAQQFPDLHSELNLSSLELGDSALYFCASSVAQQFGYTFGSGTRLTVV.

This clone was observed a single time. The V call is TRBV28, the J call TRBJ1-4; the match to TRBD1 covers 7 bases. CDR3 size: 12 residues. Trimming took 8 bases from V and 4 from J; bases not matched to a gene: 1. Germline V gives CDR1 MDHEN, CDR2 SYDVKM. The DNA for the CDR3 is TGTGCCAGCCAGGGGGGTAATGAAAAACTGTTTTTT. It is translated as CASQGGNEKLFF.

This clone is a singleton in its sample. The V gene is TRBV5-6, the J gene TRBJ2-5; the match to TRBD2 covers 11 bases. The CDR3 length is 17 residues. V lost 2 bases, J lost 2 bases, and 8 bases stayed unmatched. Germline CDR1 reads SGHDT; CDR2 reads YYEEEE. CDR3 region: CASSFFLTSGKQETQYF. The CDR3 nucleotides read TGTGCCAGCAGCTTTTTTTTGACTAGCGGGAAACAAGAGACCCAGTACTTC.

The V and J genes are TRBV28 and TRBJ2-5; the match to TRBD1 covers 10 bases. CDR3 length: 17 amino acids. The J segment lost 3 bases and the V segment lost 5 bases, leaving 12 bases of the junction unmatched. In germline, CDR1 is MDHEN, CDR2 SYDVKM. The CDR3 DNA reads TGTGCCAGCAGTCCTCCGACAGGGGGCTTTGGGGAAGAGACCCAGTACTTC. Its translation: CASSPPTGGFGEETQYF.

This clone was counted a few times. The J gene is TRBJ1-5, the V gene TRBV28; TRBD1 agrees at 7 bases. The CDR3 sequence is 17 residues long. CDR1 is MDHEN, CDR2 SYDVKM, per germline. Trimming removed 1 base from V and 5 bases from J; junction bases left unmatched: 11. CDR3: CASSLSSVQGRYQPQHF. In DNA form, the CDR3 reads TGTGCCAGCAGTTTATCCTCTGTACAGGGGCGCTATCAGCCCCAGCATTTT.

This chain uses TRBV5-6 with TRBJ2-7; 8 bases are shared with TRBD1. CDR3 length equals 17 residues. CDR1 SGHDT and CDR2 YYEEEE come from the germline V gene. Germline trimming cut 7 bases from V and 9 bases from J; bases unmatched to any gene: 24. CDR3 protein: CASGMRTGSAYSLRQYF. As DNA, the CDR3 is TGTGCCAGCGGCATGCGGACAGGGAGTGCTTATAGTTTACGGCAGTACTTC. Complete variable domain (other parts from reference TRBV5-6 and TRBJ2-7): DAGVTQSPTHLIKTRGQQVTLRCSPKSGHDTVSWYQQALGQGPQFIFQYYEEEERQRGNFPDRFSGHQFPNYSSELNVNALLLGDSALYLCASGMRTGSAYSLRQYFGPGTRLTVT.

This clone was seen only once. This chain links TRBV5-4 with TRBJ2-1, with TRBD1 matching 10 bases. There are 14 residues in the CDR3. The ends lost 7 bases at V and 1 base at J; junction bases unmatched: 2. Germline lookup yields CDR1 SGHNT and CDR2 YYREEE (reference sequence). CDR3 nucleotides: TGTGCCAGCTTGGGACAGGGGTCCTACAATGAGCAGTTCTTC. It yields the protein CASLGQGSYNEQFF.

The chain couples TRBV5-4 to TRBJ2-2; 8 bases match TRBD2. The CDR3 consists of 15 residues. J was trimmed by 7 bases and V by 4 bases; bases with no gene match: 9. Per germline, CDR1 SGHNT and CDR2 YYREEE (reference sequence). In DNA, the CDR3 is TGTGCCAGCAGCCCACGGGCGGGGGGATACGGGGAGCTGTTTTTT. It yields the protein CASSPRAGGYGELFF.

V and J are TRBV2 and TRBJ2-7; D not resolved. CDR1 is SNHLY and CDR2 is FYNNEI in the germline V gene. V dropped 2 bases and J dropped 1 base, with 12 bases sitting between them. This CDR3 comprises 15 residues. The CDR3 sequence: CASSETGGSSYEQYF. CDR3 in DNA: TGTGCCAGCAGTGAAACGGGTGGCAGTTCCTACGAGCAGTACTTC.

Turning to this clone: Other DNA sequences from this sample encode an identical CDR3 as well. This chain joins TRBV6-4 and TRBJ2-1; 11 bases agree with TRBD2. Germline CDR1 MRHNA, CDR2 SNTAGT. The CDR3 consists of 15 residues. The J segment lost 6 bases and the V segment lost 5 bases, leaving 6 bases of the junction unmatched. The CDR3 protein is CASSRLAGGINEQFF. CDR3 in DNA: TGTGCCAGCAGTAGATTAGCGGGAGGGATCAATGAGCAGTTCTTC.

The chain combines TRBV7-2 with TRBJ2-5, with D maybe TRBD2 (5 bases). V lost 5 bases and J 5 bases, leaving 15 bases between the germline ends. Germline lookup yields CDR1 SGHTA and CDR2 FQGNSA. The CDR3 covers 14 residues. The chain's CDR3 is CASSRSGGGETQYF. The CDR3 bases are TGTGCCAGCAGCCGGTCAGGAGGCGGCGAGACCCAGTACTTC. The full variable domain, its missing parts supplied by reference TRBV7-2 and TRBJ2-5, is GAGVSQSPSNKVTEKGKDVELRCDPISGHTALYWYRQSLGQGLEFLIYFQGNSAPDKSGLPSDRFSAERTGGSVSTLTIQRTQQEDSAVYLCASSRSGGGETQYFGPGTRLLVL.